The T cell receptor beta chain described here comes from a study of control samples from healthy donors and cancer patients. Germline V gene data show CDR1 as SGHRS and CDR2 as YFSETQ. This CDR3 is built from 15 residues. The ends were cut back, 2 bases at V and 5 bases at J, with 16 bases in the middle. Sequencing was performed with immunoSEQ multiplex PCR; in TCRdb, only in-frame clones are kept and a portion is missing. The sample carries 35,000 to 50,000 clones, about 89% recorded once. The sequence was collected from a woman between 55 and 75 years old with lung cancer. The specimen was PBMCs. V gene TRBV5-1 combines with J gene TRBJ2-5; D possibly corresponds to TRBD1 (6 bases). The CDR3: CASSLTDSGIETQYF. As DNA, the CDR3 is TGCGCCAGCAGCTTAACGGACAGTGGGATTGAGACCCAGTACTTC.